The next 15 T cell receptor delta chains were all read from a single sample in a study of gamma-delta T cells after stem cell transplantation. TCRdb re-called the RT-PCR reads via CATT. This sample yields under 2,500 delta-chain clones, of which 0.95% to 1.5% are seen a single time; roughly 20% belongs to the top ten. The sequenced material came from gamma-delta T cells. All receptors derive from a human donor. It is not recorded whose cells these are; they may come from a transplant donor.

About this clone: A far larger clone is one base from this, pointing to a likely read error. Other DNA variants within this sample encode the same CDR3. V and J are TRDV2 and TRDJ1, with TRDD3 matching over 8 bases. The germline CDR1 and CDR2 sequences are GEAIGNYY and EKD. The CDR3 contains 17 residues. The CDR3 is CACDPVLGALYTDKLIF. The CDR3 DNA is TGCGCCTGTGACCCGGTACTGGGGGCCCTGTACACCGATAAACTCATCTTT.

This clone was counted between two and nine times. This likely traces to a read error, being one base from a far larger clone. This sample also contains other DNA sequences that code for the same CDR3. This chain joins TRDV2 and TRDJ3, with 13 bases lining up with TRDD3. The V gene's germline CDR1 is GEAIGNYY and CDR2 EKD. V gave up 0 bases and J gave up 0 bases; unmatched junction bases: 19. The CDR3 spans 25 residues. The DNA for the CDR3 is TGTGCCTGTGACACCGCGGGAGGAACTGGGGGATACGCTGCGCCTGGCTCCTGGGACACCCGACAGATGTTTTTC. This translates into CACDTAGGTGGYAAPGSWDTRQMFF.

To note about this clone: This likely traces to a read error, being one base from a far larger clone. Other DNA sequences in this sample translate to the same CDR3. This chain joins TRDV2 and TRDJ1; 8 nucleotides match TRDD3. Per the germline V gene, CDR1 is GEAIGNYY and CDR2 is EKD. The junction had 16 bases not matched to a gene; V was cut back by 0 bases and J by 5 bases. The CDR3 extends over 18 amino acids. CDR3 in amino acids: CACDTVEVGIQGTDKLIF. As DNA, the CDR3 is TGTGCCTGTGACACCGTCGAGGTGGGGATACAAGGCACTGATAAACTCATCTTT.

This clone occurred a few times. The translation of this DNA and the TCRdb protein of a much larger clone differ at residue 8, probably owing to a read error; the protein shown here is translated from the DNA. This sequence joins TRDV2 and TRDJ3; 8 bases map to TRDD3. CDR3 length: 20 amino acids. The V gene's germline CDR1 is GEAIGNYY and CDR2 EKD. V was pared by 0 bases and J by 0 bases, with 9 bases of the junction left unmatched. CDR3 nucleotide sequence: TGTGCCTGTGACACCATACTGAGGGATACGGGCTCCTGGGACACCCGACAGATGTTTTTC. Its translation: CACDTILRDTGSWDTRQMFF.

Note on this clone: TCRdb pairs this DNA with a much larger clone's protein that differs at residue 12, likely a read error; the protein shown was translated from the DNA. The CDR3 region is CACSALDTAALNPTDKLIF. Written as DNA, the CDR3 is TGTGCCTGTTCCGCGCTAGATACTGCAGCTCTGAATCCAACCGATAAACTCATCTTT. The V call is TRDV2, the J call TRDJ1, with a possible D match to TRDD3 (5 bases). Germline CDR1 reads GEAIGNYY; CDR2 reads EKD. The CDR3 is 19 residues long. V shed 6 bases and J shed 2 bases, with 30 bases lying between them.

This clone appeared a few times. Given a far larger clone just one base away, this is likely a sequencing read error. The sample has other DNA sequences that encode this CDR3 too. The chain joins TRDV2 to TRDJ1; D assignment may be TRDD2 or TRDD3 (6 bases each). CDR3 length: 18 residues. V lost 3 bases to trimming and J lost 0 bases, with 22 bases between them. From germline, CDR1 is GEAIGNYY and CDR2 EKD. The chain's CDR3 is CACDRLPGEAPYTDKLIF. CDR3 nucleotides: TGTGCCTGTGACCGACTTCCTGGGGAAGCTCCGTACACCGATAAACTCATCTTT.

Turning to this clone: TCRdb attributes to this sequence the protein of a much larger clone, which differs from the DNA translation at residue 9; a read error is likely, and the protein displayed is translated from the DNA. The chain employs TRDV2 and TRDJ1, with TRDD3 matching over 8 bases. The CDR3 is made up of 20 amino acids. Germline V gives CDR1 GEAIGNYY, CDR2 EKD. The trim removed 3 bases at V and 0 bases at J, leaving 20 bases unmatched. CDR3 loop: CACDPLVAAGGESYTDKLIF. The CDR3 region has the DNA TGTGCCTGTGACCCCTTAGTTGCTGCTGGGGGAGAATCGTACACCGATAAACTCATCTTT.

This clone has only a few counts. With only one base between it and a far larger clone, this is likely a read error. The sample contains more than one DNA sequence encoding this CDR3. This chain uses TRDV2 with TRDJ3, with 8 bases identical to TRDD3. CDR1 is GEAIGNYY and CDR2 is EKD in the germline V gene. The CDR3 spans 19 residues. CDR3 loop: CACDTAGGLHSWDTRQMFF. The CDR3, as DNA: TGTGCCTGTGACACCGCTGGGGGACTCCACTCCTGGGACACCCGTCAGATGTTTTTC.

As concerns this clone: A far larger clone lies a single base away; this is likely a read error. Other nucleotide sequences in the sample specify the same CDR3. This chain joins TRDV1 and TRDJ1; 8 bases fit TRDD3. CDR1 and CDR2 (germline): TSWWSYY, QGS. CDR3 length equals 16 residues. The CDR3 reads CALGAPILGVDDKLIF. DNA of the CDR3: TGTGCTCTTGGAGCCCCGATACTGGGGGTCGACGATAAGCTCATCTTT.

On this clone itself: This probably arose from a read error, given a far larger clone one base away. Other nucleotide sequences in the sample specify the same CDR3. The genes are TRDV2 and TRDJ1; 8 nucleotides agree with TRDD3. This CDR3 has 20 amino acids. Unmatched junction bases numbered 19, after V lost 1 base and J lost 1 base. In germline, CDR1 is GEAIGNYY, CDR2 EKD. The CDR3 here is CACDTLIPMEWGMRTDKLIF. The CDR3 nucleotides read TGTGCCTGTGACACGCTAATCCCGATGGAGTGGGGGATGCGCACCGATAAACTCATCTTT.

A note on this clone: A far larger clone is one nucleotide away, so this likely arose from a read error. Other DNA sequences in this sample translate to the same CDR3. The chain carries TRDV2 and TRDJ1; D gene ambiguous. This CDR3 is 15 amino acids long. Germline V lookup: CDR1 GEAIGNYY, CDR2 EKD. CDR3 protein: CACDTIRPRTDKLIF. The DNA for the CDR3 is TGTGCCTGCGACACCATTCGCCCTCGGACCGATAAACTCATCTTT.

This clone occurred a few times. The protein in TCRdb stems from a much larger clone and differs at residue 12 from this DNA's translation, likely a read error; here the protein is translated from the DNA. This sequence joins TRDV2 and TRDJ1, with 9 bases matching TRDD3. Germline lookup yields CDR1 GEAIGNYY and CDR2 EKD. Unmatched junction bases numbered 16, after V lost 6 bases and J lost 3 bases. The CDR3 runs to 17 residues. CDR3 DNA sequence: TGTGCCTGTTCGGTACTGGGGGACCCCAAGTACGCCGATAAACTCATCTTT. This encodes CACSVLGDPKYADKLIF.

This clone was observed a handful of times. It is likely a read error: a sequence one base away is far more abundant. Other nucleotide sequences in the sample specify the same CDR3. This CDR3 is CALGGLGFYPALGDTRPLIF. CDR3 nucleotide sequence: TGTGCTCTTGGGGGCCTTGGTTTTTACCCAGCACTGGGGGATACCCGGCCCTTGATCTTT. The chain links TRDV1 to TRDJ4; TRDD3 matches 12 bases. Germline loops: CDR1 TSWWSYY, CDR2 QGS. The CDR3 has 20 residues. Trimming took 4 bases from V and 9 from J; bases not matched to a gene: 27.

In its sample, this clone was seen many times. Since a much larger clone is just one base distant, this may be a read error. The sample has other DNA sequences that encode this CDR3 too. The chain uses TRDV1 and TRDJ1; TRDD3 agrees at 11 bases. There are 20 residues in the CDR3. Germline loops: CDR1 TSWWSYY, CDR2 QGS. CDR3 coding DNA: TGTGCCCTTGGGGAACTTACCCACGATTTGGGGGATACGAGGAATCGGAAACTCATCTTT. It yields the protein CALGELTHDLGDTRNRKLIF.

This clone is termed large. Additional DNA sequences in this sample encode the identical CDR3. The chain combines TRDV2 with TRDJ1; 8 bases fit TRDD3. V lost 0 bases and J lost 1; bases outside the gene matches: 9. Germline V gene sequence: CDR1 GEAIGNYY, CDR2 EKD. The CDR3 runs to 17 residues. DNA of the CDR3: TGTGCCTGTGACACCGTAGGGCTGGGGGAACCCACCGATAAACTCATCTTT. This translates into CACDTVGLGEPTDKLIF.